This TCR beta chain was captured in a study of molecular identifiers for immune sequencing clone quantification. Libraries of naive CD8 T cells were made from about 19,000 to 1,100,000 sorted cells. They used 10%, 30% or 50% RNA. When naive CD8 T cells were sorted, they were gated as CD8+CD4-CCR7+CD45RA+. This clonotype was counted at least ten times. Antigen: not known. Listed TCR primers, together with previously described methods, were used for the bulk TCR libraries. Each CDR3 protein is one row after TCRdb ran MiXCR on the PCR reads. Among about 510,000 distinct CDR3 sequences listed, under 30% were seen once. Study-wide findings and caveats: The share of molecules held by clones above 20 RNA copies was over 97% in effector cells and under 1% in naive cells.

The CDR3 runs 15 residues. V trimming: 4 bases; J trimming: 3 bases; junction bases outside the gene matches: 6. The receptor comes from a human donor in good health. Some libraries in this study had Jurkat cell RNA spiked in. The sample comprised naive CD8+ T cells from blood, with Jurkat cell RNA spiked in. The subset denotes: FACS-sorted CD8+CD4-CCR7+CD45RA+ naive T cells. This rearrangement joins TRBV12-3 or TRBV12-4 to TRBJ2-4, with 7 bases identical to TRBD1. CDR3 region: CASSSTGIGKNIQYF. As DNA, the CDR3 is TGTGCCAGCAGTTCGACAGGGATAGGCAAAAACATTCAGTACTTC.